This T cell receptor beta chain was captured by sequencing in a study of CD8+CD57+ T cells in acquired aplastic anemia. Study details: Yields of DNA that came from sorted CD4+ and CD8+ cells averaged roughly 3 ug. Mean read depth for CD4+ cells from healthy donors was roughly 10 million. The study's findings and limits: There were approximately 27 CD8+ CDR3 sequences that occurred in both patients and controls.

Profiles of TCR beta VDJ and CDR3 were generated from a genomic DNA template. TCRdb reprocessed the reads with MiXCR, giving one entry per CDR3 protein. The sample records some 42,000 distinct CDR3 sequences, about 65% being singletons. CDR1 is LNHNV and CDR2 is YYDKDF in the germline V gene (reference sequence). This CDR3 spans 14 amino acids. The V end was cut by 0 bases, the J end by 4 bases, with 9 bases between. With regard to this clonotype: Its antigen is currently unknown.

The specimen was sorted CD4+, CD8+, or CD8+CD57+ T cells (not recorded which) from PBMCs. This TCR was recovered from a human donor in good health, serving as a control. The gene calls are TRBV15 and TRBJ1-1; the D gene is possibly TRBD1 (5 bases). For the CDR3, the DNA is TGTGCCACCAGCAGAGACGGGACTGGCACTGAAGCTTTCTTT. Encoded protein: CATSRDGTGTEAFF.